This section outlines one T cell receptor beta chain sequence together with its context. Trimming took 6 bases from V and 5 from J; bases not matched to a gene: 14. Germline V lookup: CDR1 LNHDA, CDR2 SQIVND (reference sequence). The CDR3 runs 16 residues. These data are taken from a study of blood T cell repertoires in COVID-19. Recruitment covered about 25 US areas and drew participants whose ages spanned about 18 to 90 years. Measured with immunoSEQ multiplex PCR; TCRdb has only the in-frame clones, and not every one. The table includes 200,000 to 250,000 clones, less than 90% detected once. V gene TRBV19 combines with J gene TRBJ1-1; TRBD1 matches 8 bases. The sequence was obtained from a woman younger than 45 who had recovered from COVID-19. The specimen was PBMCs or T cells enriched from blood (not recorded which). The CDR3, as DNA: TGTGCCAGTAGCCGCCCCTCCGGGACAGGTATGACTGAAGCTTTCTTT. It specifies CASSRPSGTGMTEAFF.